The clone carrying this T cell receptor beta chain appeared a few times. CDR3 length equals 13 residues. In germline, CDR1 is MGHRA, CDR2 YSYEKL. Trimming removed 4 bases at V and 4 bases at J, with 10 bases between. The data are from a study of blood T cell repertoires in COVID-19. For the study at large: The analysed material was cDNA or gDNA that came from T cells, B-cell-depleted T cells, or PBMCs.

The method was immunoSEQ multiplex PCR; TCRdb's version includes in-frame clones alone and lacks a portion of them. The sample consists of about 17,000 clones, about 81% of them appearing once. Sequenced material: peripheral blood. This chain connects TRBV4-1 to TRBJ1-2; no reliable D call. The TCR was taken from a man aged 60 to 69 with acute or convalescent COVID-19. CDR3 sequence reads: CASSPSLSYGYTF. The CDR3 DNA sequence: TGCGCCAGCAGCCCCTCTCTCTCCTATGGCTACACCTTC.